One sample yielded the 27 T cell receptor beta chains listed below, sequenced in a study of shared clonotypes between healthy human individuals. TCRdb keeps only in-frame clones here, not all; method: immunoSEQ multiplex PCR. The profile shows fewer than 3 million clones, 85% to 95% of them singletons. Sequencing used naive CD4+ T cells from PBMCs. Specified subset: CD45RA+ positively selected. These receptor sequences come from a man between 18 and 35 years old in good health. Some clones in this sample may be carry-over from other donors' samples.

The rearrangement links TRBV29-1 to TRBJ2-5, with 7 bases lining up with TRBD1. Germline-derived CDR1 and CDR2 are SQVTM and ANQGSEA. The CDR3 length is 14 residues. V shed 3 bases, J shed 4 bases, and the junction held 8 bases outside the gene matches. As DNA, the CDR3 is TGCAGCGTTGATGGGGACAGAGACATAGAGACCCAGTACTTC. Its protein is CSVDGDRDIETQYF. The full variable domain, rest sourced from reference TRBV29-1 and TRBJ2-5, is SAVISQKPSRDICQRGTSLTIQCQVDSQVTMMFWYRQQPGQSLTLIATANQGSEATYESGFVIDKFPISRPNLTFSTLTVSNMSPEDSSIYLCSVDGDRDIETQYFGPGTRLLVL.

This chain joins TRBV5-1 and TRBJ2-7; 9 bases agree with TRBD1. The trim removed 8 bases at V and 0 bases at J, leaving 6 bases unmatched. The CDR3 consists of 14 residues. In germline, CDR1 is SGHRS, CDR2 YFSETQ. The CDR3 protein is CASGQGWNSYEQYF. The DNA for the CDR3 is TGCGCCAGTGGACAGGGGTGGAACTCCTACGAGCAGTACTTC.

The gene calls are TRBV11-1 and TRBJ2-1; D may be TRBD2 (6 bases). The CDR3 sequence is 16 residues long. Looked up from germline, CDR1 is SGHAT and CDR2 is FQDESV (reference sequence). Trimming took off 1 base at V and 0 bases at J, with 10 bases between the two ends. The CDR3 region is CASSLGGDRSYNEQFF. CDR3 sequence (DNA): TGTGCCAGCAGCTTAGGCGGGGACCGCTCCTACAATGAGCAGTTCTTC. Drawing the rest from reference TRBV11-1 and TRBJ2-1, the complete variable domain is EAEVAQSPRYKITEKSQAVAFWCDPISGHATLYWYRQILGQGPELLVQFQDESVVDDSQLPKDRFSAERLKGVDSTLKIQPAELGDSAMYLCASSLGGDRSYNEQFFGPGTRLTVL.

This chain joins TRBV11-3 and TRBJ2-2, with D possibly matching TRBD1 (5 bases). Trimming pared 4 bases from V and 6 bases from J, leaving 9 bases between. The CDR3 has 13 residues. Germline V gives CDR1 SGHNT, CDR2 YENEEA. CDR3 in DNA: TGTGCCAGCAGCTCCAGGGTTTCCGGGGAGCTGTTTTTT. This gives the protein CASSSRVSGELFF. Using reference TRBV11-3 and TRBJ2-2 for the parts outside the CDR3, the full variable domain is EAGVVQSPRYKIIEKKQPVAFWCNPISGHNTLYWYLQNLGQGPELLIRYENEEAVDDSQLPKDRFSAERLKGVDSTLKIQPAELGDSAVYLCASSSRVSGELFFGEGSRLTVL.

A remark on this clone: Other DNA sequences within the sample encode an identical CDR3. This chain connects TRBV9 to TRBJ2-7, with a tentative D call TRBD2 (5 bases). The CDR3 contains 14 residues. V was trimmed by 1 base and J by 0 bases, leaving 8 bases between them. Germline CDR1 and CDR2: SGDLS and YYNGEE. The CDR3 reads CASSVRGSSYEQYF. The CDR3 DNA reads as TGTGCCAGCAGCGTACGGGGAAGCTCCTACGAGCAGTACTTC.

The rearrangement links TRBV9 to TRBJ1-6; D possibly corresponds to TRBD1 (6 bases). From germline, CDR1 is SGDLS and CDR2 YYNGEE. The CDR3 has 16 residues. The V and J ends lost 0 bases and 9 bases respectively, with 16 bases between them. The CDR3 region has the DNA TGTGCCAGCAGCGTAGGAAGGGGGGATTATCCTTCACCCCTCCACTTT. It codes for CASSVGRGDYPSPLHF. The entire variable domain, with the rest obtained from reference TRBV9 and TRBJ1-6, is as follows: DSGVTQTPKHLITATGQRVTLRCSPRSGDLSVYWYQQSLDQGLQFLIQYYNGEERAKGNILERFSAQQFPDLHSELNLSSLELGDSALYFCASSVGRGDYPSPLHFGNGTRLTVT.

The chain combines TRBV11-2 with TRBJ2-1, with D possibly being TRBD2 (5 bases). The ends were cut back, 3 bases at V and 9 bases at J, with 12 bases in the middle. CDR3 length: 13 amino acids. Germline V lookup: CDR1 SGHAT, CDR2 FQNNGV. In DNA form, the CDR3 reads TGTGCCAGCAGCTTTAACCGGGATAGTGAGCAGTTCTTC. The encoded protein is CASSFNRDSEQFF.

In its sample, this clone was seen once. V is TRBV7-9 and J is TRBJ2-3, with TRBD2 as a possible D gene (5 bases). The V end was cut by 8 bases, the J end by 6 bases, with 15 bases between. This CDR3 region has 13 residues. The germline V gene encodes CDR1 SEHNR and CDR2 FQNEAQ (reference sequence). The CDR3 is CASSSGNGDTQYF. For the CDR3, the DNA is TGTGCCAGCTCCTCGGGAAATGGGGATACGCAGTATTTT.

The V gene is TRBV7-2, the J gene TRBJ2-2; TRBD2 matches at 10 bases. Per germline, CDR1 SGHTA and CDR2 FQGNSA. This CDR3 is 15 amino acids long. Losses at the gene ends were 3 bases for V and 7 bases for J; bases not matched to a gene: 5. CDR3 in DNA: TGTGCCAGCAGCTTCCGACTAGCGGGCGACGGGGAGCTGTTTTTT. Residues: CASSFRLAGDGELFF.

The chain uses TRBV18 and TRBJ2-2; maybe TRBD1 (6 bases). V lost 6 bases and J lost 1, with 15 bases in between. Germline CDR1 reads KGHSH; CDR2 reads LQKENI. The CDR3 sequence is 16 residues long. CDR3 in amino acids: CASSPATGLNTGELFF. DNA for the CDR3: TGTGCCAGCTCCCCCGCGACAGGATTGAACACCGGGGAGCTGTTTTTT.

This clone was counted a few times. The chain is built from TRBV30 and TRBJ1-5, with a possible D match to TRBD1 (5 bases). The ends were cut back, 5 bases at V and 9 bases at J, with 14 bases in the middle. The CDR3 contains 12 residues. Germline V gene data show CDR1 as GTSNPN and CDR2 as SVGIG (reference sequence). CDR3 residues: CAWGGARGPQHF. The CDR3 DNA is TGTGCCTGGGGAGGGGCGCGTGGGCCCCAGCATTTT.

This chain links TRBV5-1 with TRBJ2-2; TRBD2 matches 8 bases. Looked up from germline, CDR1 is SGHRS and CDR2 is YFSETQ. The CDR3 loop spans 14 amino acids. V gave up 4 bases and J gave up 5 bases; unmatched junction bases: 4. CDR3 DNA sequence: TGCGCCAGCAGCCCGGGACTAGTAACCGGGGAGCTGTTTTTT. It is translated as CASSPGLVTGELFF.

The chain links TRBV10-3 to TRBJ2-2, with D unresolved. Germline V gene sequence: CDR1 ENHRY, CDR2 SYGVKD. Deletions cut 11 bases from V and 3 bases from J, with 13 bases between. CDR3 length: 13 residues. In DNA form, the CDR3 reads TGTGCCTCGCGACCAACGGACACCGGGGAGCTGTTTTTT. It codes for CASRPTDTGELFF.

There are a few counts of this clone. V and J are TRBV5-1 and TRBJ2-7; 11 bases line up with TRBD2. V gave up 4 bases and J gave up 3 bases; unmatched junction bases: 3. The CDR3 has 14 amino acids. From germline, CDR1 is SGHRS and CDR2 YFSETQ. In nucleotides, the CDR3 is TGCGCCAGCAGCATAACTAGCGGGAGCTACGAGCAGTACTTC. It yields the protein CASSITSGSYEQYF. Looking up the rest from reference TRBV5-1 and TRBJ2-7 gives the full variable domain: KAGVTQTPRYLIKTRGQQVTLSCSPISGHRSVSWYQQTPGQGLQFLFEYFSETQRNKGNFPGRFSGRQFSNSRSEMNVSTLELGDSALYLCASSITSGSYEQYFGPGTRLTVT.

In this sample, this clone turned up once. The rearrangement uses TRBV5-1 and TRBJ2-2; D remains ambiguous. V was cut by 0 bases and J by 7 bases, with 10 bases left in between. Germline CDR1 SGHRS, CDR2 YFSETQ. The CDR3 covers 14 residues. The DNA of the CDR3 is TGCGCCAGCAGCTTGGGGGCTCCTCGCGGGGAGCTGTTTTTT. The encoded protein is CASSLGAPRGELFF.

The chain links TRBV4-3 to TRBJ1-5; weak D call: TRBD1 (5 bases). CDR1 is LGHNA and CDR2 is YSLEER in the germline V gene. V shed 1 base and J shed 0 bases, with 19 bases lying between them. This CDR3 comprises 19 residues. CDR3 sequence: CASSQVLIPRDSSNQPQHF. In DNA, the CDR3 is TGCGCCAGCAGCCAAGTCCTAATACCTCGAGACAGTAGCAATCAGCCCCAGCATTTT.

The chain couples TRBV5-1 to TRBJ2-6; no clear D gene. V shed 0 bases and J shed 2 bases, with 9 bases lying between them. The CDR3 totals 16 residues. Looked up from germline, CDR1 is SGHRS and CDR2 is YFSETQ. CDR3 DNA: TGCGCCAGCAGCTTGGTTGGTGAGACTGGGGCCAACGTCCTGACTTTC. This translates into CASSLVGETGANVLTF.

J is TRBJ1-5 and V is TRBV7-9, with TRBD1 matching 7 bases. The ends lost 1 base at V and 5 bases at J; junction bases unmatched: 5. The CDR3 extends over 15 amino acids. Germline values: CDR1 SEHNR, CDR2 FQNEAQ (reference sequence). The CDR3 here is CASSLGAGGDQPQHF. The CDR3 coding sequence is TGTGCCAGCAGCTTAGGGGCAGGGGGAGATCAGCCCCAGCATTTT.

CDR3 coding DNA: TGTGCCATCAATATCCGGGACAGAACCTACAATGAGCAGTTCTTC. It encodes CAINIRDRTYNEQFF. The chain recombines TRBV10-3 with TRBJ2-1; 7 bases fit TRBD1. Losses at the gene ends were 7 bases for V and 2 bases for J; bases not matched to a gene: 8. This CDR3 spans 15 amino acids. In germline, CDR1 is ENHRY, CDR2 SYGVKD.

This rearrangement joins TRBV6-1 to TRBJ2-7; D gene ambiguous. Between the trimmed V and J ends, which lost 6 bases and 6 bases, there was a span of 12 bases. This CDR3 comprises 12 residues. Germline V gene lookup returns CDR1 MNHNS and CDR2 SASEGT. Here the CDR3 reads CASSFLYGEQYF. The CDR3 bases are TGTGCCAGCAGCTTCCTTTACGGCGAGCAGTACTTC.

About this clone: This sample also contains other DNA sequences that code for the same CDR3. This sequence joins TRBV28 and TRBJ2-7; D uncertain. Deletions cut 3 bases from V and 0 bases from J, with 9 bases between. The CDR3 contains 14 residues. The germline V gene encodes CDR1 MDHEN and CDR2 SYDVKM. CDR3 sequence: CASSFTGVSYEQYF. The CDR3, as DNA: TGTGCCAGCAGTTTTACCGGTGTCTCCTACGAGCAGTACTTC.

The chain joins TRBV7-9 to TRBJ2-1; 10 nucleotides line up with TRBD2. With 7 bases clipped from V and 5 bases from J, the junction kept 5 bases outside the gene matches. The CDR3 runs to 14 residues. Germline V gene lookup returns CDR1 SEHNR and CDR2 FQNEAQ (reference sequence). CDR3 in amino acids: CASTPSGRDNEQFF. DNA of the CDR3: TGTGCCAGCACCCCCAGCGGGAGGGACAATGAGCAGTTCTTC.

The V and J genes are TRBV29-1 and TRBJ2-5; TRBD2 is a possible D gene (5 bases). Germline V CDR1 and CDR2: SQVTM, ANQGSEA. The CDR3 length is 12 residues. Trimming left V 3 bases short and J 5 bases short, with 10 bases between. CDR3 amino acids: CSVDLARETQYF. Here the CDR3 DNA reads TGCAGCGTTGACTTAGCGCGGGAGACCCAGTACTTC.

About this clone itself: The sample holds other DNA sequences that translate to the same CDR3. The chain uses TRBV6-6 and TRBJ2-1; TRBD2 aligns across 11 bases. Germline-derived CDR1 and CDR2 are MNHNY and SVGAGI (reference sequence). CDR3 length equals 15 residues. The V and J ends lost 4 bases and 4 bases, in that order; junction bases with no gene match: 3. The CDR3 loop reads CASSSGLAGYNEQFF. CDR3 nucleotide sequence: TGTGCCAGCAGTTCAGGACTAGCGGGTTACAATGAGCAGTTCTTC.

A note on this clone: Other DNA sequences in the same sample also yield this CDR3. The V and J genes are TRBV28 and TRBJ2-5; D is unclear. The CDR3 length is 11 residues. Trimming left V 3 bases short and J 9 bases short, with 8 bases between. CDR1 and CDR2 (germline): MDHEN, SYDVKM. The CDR3: CASSLGGAQYF. CDR3 sequence (DNA): TGTGCCAGCAGTTTGGGTGGGGCCCAGTACTTC.

CDR3 bases: TGTGCCAGCAGGAGGCCAACAGGGGGCGCGAAAAACATTCAGTACTTC. Translation gives CASRRPTGGAKNIQYF. The chain has TRBV28 and TRBJ2-4; 9 positions match TRBD1. The CDR3 runs 16 residues. The germline gives CDR1 MDHEN, CDR2 SYDVKM. J lost 4 bases, V lost 6 bases, and 10 bases had no gene match.

This chain connects TRBV28 to TRBJ1-2; TRBD1 matches 9 bases. The CDR3 has 15 amino acids. The ends lost 4 bases at V and 3 bases at J; junction bases unmatched: 6. Germline loops: CDR1 MDHEN, CDR2 SYDVKM. Here the CDR3 DNA reads TGTGCCAGCAGTTCCCCACAGGGGGCGCACTATGGCTACACCTTC. It yields the protein CASSSPQGAHYGYTF.